This T cell receptor beta chain was profiled in a study of metastatic and nonmetastatic thyroid tumors. Study-level points and caveats: It was reportedly found that TCR beta diversity was significantly higher in malignant thyroid tumors than in benign nodules, a difference seen in both blood and tumor samples.

Not a single patient had been given any form of treatment at any point before undergoing thyroid surgery. Trimming removed 6 bases at V and 2 bases at J, with 17 bases between. The length of the CDR3 is 15 residues. Germline CDR1 LNHDA, CDR2 SQIVND (reference sequence). TCRdb reanalyzed the PCR reads with MiXCR. The repertoire holds tens of thousands of clones, with roughly an eighth as singletons. The table lists this clone with a few counts. Antigen: not known. A read error may be the cause here, since a much bigger clone is one base away. The receptor was isolated from a female donor with papillary thyroid cancer or a benign thyroid nodule (not recorded which). Some clones in this sample may be carry-over from other donors' samples. The sequenced material came from tumor tissue. The rearrangement uses TRBV19 and TRBJ2-7; tentative D call: TRBD1 (6 bases). CDR3 protein: CASRTWTAGAYEQYF. The CDR3 coding sequence is TGTGCCAGTAGAACCTGGACAGCCGGCGCCTACGAGCAGTACTTC. The entire variable domain, with the rest obtained from reference TRBV19 and TRBJ2-7, is as follows: DGGITQSPKYLFRKEGQNVTLSCEQNLNHDAMYWYRQDPGQGLRLIYYSQIVNDFQKGDIAEGYSVSREKKESFPLTVTSAQKNPTAFYLCASRTWTAGAYEQYFGPGTRLTVT.